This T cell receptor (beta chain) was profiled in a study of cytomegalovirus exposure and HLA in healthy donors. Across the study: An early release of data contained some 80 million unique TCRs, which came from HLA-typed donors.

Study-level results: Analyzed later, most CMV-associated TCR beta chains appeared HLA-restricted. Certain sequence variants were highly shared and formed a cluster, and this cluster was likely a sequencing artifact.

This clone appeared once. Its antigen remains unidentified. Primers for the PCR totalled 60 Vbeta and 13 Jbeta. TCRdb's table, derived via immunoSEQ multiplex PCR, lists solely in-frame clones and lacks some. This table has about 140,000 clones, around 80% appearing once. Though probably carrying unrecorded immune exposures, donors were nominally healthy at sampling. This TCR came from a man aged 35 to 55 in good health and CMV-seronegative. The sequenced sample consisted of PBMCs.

The CDR3: CASSLTGLGEQYF. In nucleotides, the CDR3 is TGTGCCAGCAGTTTAACGGGGTTGGGGGAGCAGTACTTC. This rearrangement joins TRBV28 to TRBJ2-7, with a tentative D call TRBD2 (5 bases). Germline V gene sequence: CDR1 MDHEN, CDR2 SYDVKM. V lost 2 bases and J 7 bases, leaving 12 bases between the germline ends. CDR3 length equals 13 residues. The full variable domain, with the rest looked up from reference TRBV28 and TRBJ2-7, is DVKVTQSSRYLVKRTGEKVFLECVQDMDHENMFWYRQDPGLGLRLIYFSYDVKMKEKGDIPEGYSVSREKKERFSLILESASTNQTSMYLCASSLTGLGEQYFGPGTRLTVT.